This is a list of T cell receptor beta chains from one sample in a study of cytomegalovirus exposure and HLA in healthy donors. Some clones are missing from TCRdb's copy, which holds only in-frame ones; the method was immunoSEQ multiplex PCR. The sample gives hundreds of thousands of clones, around four fifths of which show up once; roughly 0.58% is in the top ten. The sample comprised PBMCs. These receptors were collected from a woman aged 40 to 55 in good health and CMV-seronegative. CDR3s leave out the opening cysteine and the closing phenylalanine or tryptophan.

v_call	j_call	cdr3_aa
TRBV28	TRBJ2-1	ASSFEDRMRVEQF
TRBV13	TRBJ2-7	ASSLGTASSYEQY
TRBV9	TRBJ2-7	ARQGTSYEQY
TRBV9	TRBJ1-2	ASSVGEVGYGYT
TRBV15	TRBJ1-2	ATSRDQEGWDGYT
TRBV28	TRBJ1-1	ASSLAGGNAF
TRBV5-4	TRBJ2-5	ASRNIGLQETQY
TRBV11-2	TRBJ2-2	ASTGTRNTGELF
TRBV19	TRBJ1-5	ASSIGQGEPQH
TRBV2	TRBJ1-4	ASSQDRAEKLF
TRBV19	TRBJ1-5	ASSIGDQPQH
TRBV9	TRBJ2-7	ASSAELLPSDEQY
TRBV4-3	TRBJ2-5	ASSQEGQGFDRQY
TRBV6-6	TRBJ2-7	ASSKLAGGYEQY
TRBV6-6	TRBJ1-4	ASSYDGDNEKLF
TRBV5-8	TRBJ1-5	ASSLARGNQPQH
TRBV20-1	TRBJ2-5	SARGAETQY
TRBV19	TRBJ1-5	ASSIYPSDRAGQPQH
TRBV5-1	TRBJ2-7	ASSLDEYARQSYEQY
TRBV2	TRBJ1-1	ASSEWSKLMNTEAF
TRBV11-1	TRBJ2-1	ASSRRATSGGAYNEQF
TRBV15	TRBJ1-2	ATTPGGNYGYT
TRBV2	TRBJ2-3	ASKVAPSTDTQY
TRBV5-1	TRBJ2-4	ASSPDRGKNIQY
TRBV21-1	TRBJ2-3	ASSKPTSGGPSTDTQY
TRBV7-3	TRBJ2-7	ASSPLPSHDEQY
TRBV5-1	TRBJ2-3	ASSLTSGNTDTQY
TRBV5-6	TRBJ2-7	ASSLDRSHEQY
TRBV27	TRBJ1-5	ASRGAGLNQPQH
TRBV5-6	TRBJ2-2	ASSPGATNTGELF
TRBV10-3	TRBJ2-7	ATRDRGFYEQY
TRBV19	TRBJ1-4	ASSPRWGIVNEKLF
TRBV15	TRBJ1-5	ATIIWDSPHQPQH
TRBV5-1	TRBJ2-7	ASSKDRIYEQY
TRBV28	TRBJ2-7	ASSLWGTGAYEQY